The source of this T cell receptor (beta chain) is a study of neurological immune-mediated disorders. Regarding time point: longitudinal time-point 2. The CDR3 spans 14 residues. Germline V gene data show CDR1 as SGHRS and CDR2 as YFSETQ. With respect to this clonotype: A much larger clone is a single base away; this may be a read error.

One entry per CDR3 protein results from TCRdb running MiXCR on the 5' RACE reads. This repertoire shows approximately 85,000 distinct CDR3 sequences, under 15% found once; its top ten account for approximately 5%. The chain employs TRBV5-1 and TRBJ2-7; D call uncertain. This sequence originates from a female donor with HTLV-1-associated myelopathy (HAM/TSP). What was sequenced was PBMCs. Written as DNA, the CDR3 is TGCGCCAACAGCCTTACCCACAGCTCCTACGAGCAGTACTTC. Encoded protein: CANSLTHSSYEQYF.